This T cell receptor beta chain was recovered during a study of long-term antiretroviral therapy in people with HIV. Whole-study results and caveats: Clones that expanded before ART (that is, prior to treatment) dominated the repertoire at all time points. Diversity went up after ART and still fell short of transplant donor controls.

Remarks on this clone: The antigen is not known.

The germline V and J ends were trimmed by 1 base and 0 bases, with 9 bases remaining between them. The CDR3 contains 15 residues. The germline gives CDR1 SGHVS, CDR2 FQNEAQ. They ran version v3.0 of the immunoSEQ assay at survey level. Repertoires were generated with immunoSEQ multiplex PCR, while TCRdb's copy carries only in-frame clones and drops some. This table has about 30,000 clones, 80% to 95% appearing once. There was at least one pre-ART PBMC sample for each donor, plus at least two post-ART PBMC samples. The study used samples holding about 0.9-10 million cryopreserved PBMC before DNA extraction.

The sequenced sample was unsorted PBMCs, obtained 5.2 years after starting antiretroviral therapy. The sequence derives from a woman in her 40s with HIV. The chain couples TRBV7-8 to TRBJ1-1; D unresolved. The CDR3 loop reads CASSLDRVMNTEAFF. In nucleotides, the CDR3 is TGTGCCAGCAGCTTAGATCGGGTGATGAACACTGAAGCTTTCTTT.